These T cell receptor beta chains were read from a single sample in a study of shared clonotypes between healthy human individuals. This table comes from immunoSEQ multiplex PCR, and its TCRdb copy is limited to in-frame clones, with some not included. The repertoire consists of around 2.3 million clones, with around 95% occurring once and the leading ten covering approximately 0.13%. Sequencing was carried out using naive CD4+ T cells sorted from blood. The receptors originated from a man younger than 35 in good health. Both conserved end residues are part of each CDR3. Fields, in order: clone size, D gene, J gene, V gene, CDR3 DNA, CDR3 protein. D genes are given only for firm matches. Rows give clone size only sometimes, using once, few, many, or a class for an expanded clone.

>few|.|TRBJ1-3|TRBV11-2
TGTGCCAGCAGCTTAGTACAGGGAAGAGGAAACACCATATATTTT
CASSLVQGRGNTIYF
>.|.|TRBJ2-6|TRBV6-5
TGTGCCAGCCACGCCAGGGGCTCTGGGGCCAACGTCCTGACTTTC
CASHARGSGANVLTF
>.|.|TRBJ1-5|TRBV7-6
TGTGCCAGCAGCGAGCAGAGCAATCAGCCCCAGCATTTT
CASSEQSNQPQHF
>.|.|TRBJ2-1|TRBV18
TGTGCCAGCTCACCACTGGCTGGGTCTTACAATGAGCAGTTCTTC
CASSPLAGSYNEQFF
>.|TRBD1|TRBJ2-7|TRBV6-1
TGTGCCAGCAGGGGACAGGCTAGCTACGAGCAGTACTTC
CASRGQASYEQYF
>once|.|TRBJ2-6|TRBV6-6
TGTGCCAGCAGTTCCGAAGCTGGGGCCAACGTCCTGACTTTC
CASSSEAGANVLTF
>.|TRBD1|TRBJ2-7|TRBV19
TGTGCCAGTAGTCCGCGCCTCGGGACAGGGATCTACGAGCAGTACTTC
CASSPRLGTGIYEQYF
>.|.|TRBJ1-1|TRBV30
TGTGCCTGGAGTACAGGAGCGAACACTGAAGCTTTCTTT
CAWSTGANTEAFF
>.|.|TRBJ2-1|TRBV7-8
TGTGCCAGCAGTTTCGGACCTTTCCAGTTCTTC
CASSFGPFQFF
>.|.|TRBJ2-4|TRBV30
TGTGCCTGGGATACCACCCGCTATTCTGGAAACATTCAGTACTTC
CAWDTTRYSGNIQYF
>.|.|TRBJ2-3|TRBV5-6
TGTGCCAGCAGCTTGAGGGACGCGGGCCAAACAGATACGCAGTATTTT
CASSLRDAGQTDTQYF
>.|.|TRBJ1-1|TRBV15
TGTGCCACCAGCAAAGGGAACACTGAAGCTTTCTTT
CATSKGNTEAFF
>.|.|TRBJ2-3|TRBV30
TGTGCCTGGAGTGTGATGGGGAGGACCACAGATACGCAGTATTTT
CAWSVMGRTTDTQYF
>.|.|TRBJ1-5|TRBV6-4
TGTGCCACTACCCAGGATGGGGCTCAGCCCCAGCATTTT
CATTQDGAQPQHF
>.|.|TRBJ2-5|TRBV6-1
TGTGCCAGCAGTGAAGATTGGGTTCAGAAGACCCAGTACTTC
CASSEDWVQKTQYF
>.|.|TRBJ2-3|TRBV6-6
TGTGCCAGCAGCCTAAGGCTCACAGATACGCAGTATTTT
CASSLRLTDTQYF
>.|.|TRBJ2-3|TRBV11-2
TGTGCCAGCAGCTTAGATCAAAGAGCCCCGGTCGATACGCAGTATTTT
CASSLDQRAPVDTQYF